The 18 T cell receptor beta chains listed next were all sequenced from one sample in a study of naive and memory T cell subsets. Two oligonucleotides, mixed equimolar, formed the beta constant-region primer covering TRBC1 and TRBC2. TCRdb processed the UMI-ligation and nested PCR reads anew with MiXCR; each CDR3 protein has one entry. The sample holds some 150,000 distinct CDR3 sequences; more than 15% are singletons and the top ten take approximately 0.15%. The sequencing input was naive CD4+ T cells from blood. The receptors here all came from a human donor in good health.

The genes are TRBV30 and TRBJ2-6; D uncertain. Germline CDR1 GTSNPN, CDR2 SVGIG (reference sequence). V lost 6 bases and J 0 bases, leaving 9 bases between the germline ends. This CDR3 has 14 amino acids. In nucleotides, the CDR3 is TGTGCCTGCTCACTCTACTCTGGGGCCAACGTCCTGACTTTC. Its protein is CACSLYSGANVLTF.

This clonotype turned up a few times. The rearrangement joins TRBV6-2 or TRBV6-3 to TRBJ2-3; D is possibly TRBD1 (6 bases). V was trimmed by 2 bases and J by 4 bases, leaving 13 bases between them. CDR1 and CDR2 from the germline V gene are MNHEY and SVGEGT. This CDR3 is 15 amino acids long. Written as DNA, the CDR3 is TGTGCCAGCAGTTACCAGGACAGCTTACCAGATACGCAGTATTTT. This sequence encodes CASSYQDSLPDTQYF.

This clonotype was seen only a few times. The chain recombines TRBV5-1 with TRBJ2-3, with D possibly TRBD2 on 6 matching bases. Germline lookup yields CDR1 SGHRS and CDR2 YFSETQ. Deletions cut 0 bases from V and 2 bases from J, with 10 bases between. This CDR3 comprises 15 residues. CDR3 loop: CASSLGGTYTDTQYF. The CDR3 DNA is TGCGCCAGCAGCTTGGGTGGGACTTACACAGATACGCAGTATTTT.

A few counts support this clonotype. The V gene is TRBV27, the J gene TRBJ1-2; D perhaps matches TRBD1 (5 bases). V gave up 8 bases and J gave up 2 bases, with 12 bases separating them. This CDR3 region has 13 residues. In germline, CDR1 is MNHEY, CDR2 SMNVEV (reference sequence). Here the CDR3 DNA reads TGTGCCAGCGGGGGTTTCTCCAACTATGGCTACACCTTC. This translates into CASGGFSNYGYTF.

There are a few counts of this clonotype. CDR3 nucleotide sequence: TGCGCCAGCAGCCGTCAGGCCCCCGGCGAGCAGTACTTC. Translating it yields CASSRQAPGEQYF. V is TRBV4-1 and J is TRBJ2-7; no firm D call. The ends were cut back, 4 bases at V and 6 bases at J, with 13 bases in the middle. There are 13 residues in the CDR3. CDR1 MGHRA and CDR2 YSYEKL come from the germline V gene.

The rearrangement joins TRBV27 to TRBJ2-2; D is uncertain. With 1 base removed from V and 2 bases from J, the gap between germline ends came to 8 bases. The CDR3 runs 15 residues. Germline values: CDR1 MNHEY, CDR2 SMNVEV (reference sequence). The CDR3 DNA is TGTGCCAGCAGTTTATTCGCGGACAACACCGGGGAGCTGTTTTTT. Translation: CASSLFADNTGELFF.

The chain uses TRBV5-1 and TRBJ2-7; no clear D gene. This CDR3 is built from 15 residues. V lost 4 bases, J lost 0 bases, and 14 bases lay in between. CDR1 is SGHRS and CDR2 is YFSETQ in the germline V gene. The CDR3 sequence: CASSLLGSSSYEQYF. The CDR3 DNA sequence: TGCGCCAGCAGCCTTCTCGGGTCTAGCTCCTACGAGCAGTACTTC.

This clonotype was seen a few times. The chain links TRBV7-3 to TRBJ1-5; D uncertain. Looked up from germline, CDR1 is SGHTA and CDR2 is FQGTGA. This CDR3 comprises 17 residues. Trimming pared 4 bases from V and 3 bases from J, leaving 19 bases between. Written as DNA, the CDR3 is TGTGCCAGCAGCTCAGCCCCAGAGCCCGCAAACAATCAGCCCCAGCATTTT. It encodes CASSSAPEPANNQPQHF.

The V call is TRBV12-5, the J call TRBJ2-1, with 12 bases that match TRBD2. CDR1 LGHNT and CDR2 FRNRAP come from the germline V gene. The CDR3 totals 13 residues. J gave up 9 bases and V 7 bases, and 4 bases lay outside the gene matches. The CDR3 spells CASALAGGVEQFF. The CDR3 coding sequence is TGTGCTAGTGCCCTAGCGGGAGGGGTTGAGCAGTTCTTC.

The chain is built from TRBV19 and TRBJ1-1, with D unclear. The length of the CDR3 is 20 residues. V was pared by 5 bases and J by 3 bases, with 31 bases between. Germline loops: CDR1 LNHDA, CDR2 SQIVND (reference sequence). Here the CDR3 reads CASSSIFRVRQEGPDTEAFF. The CDR3 DNA reads as TGTGCCAGTAGTTCCATTTTCCGCGTGCGTCAGGAGGGCCCTGACACTGAAGCTTTCTTT.

This clonotype was counted only a few times. The rearrangement links TRBV28 to TRBJ2-3; D is unclear. The CDR3 runs 15 residues. Trimming cost V 6 bases and J 1 base, with 14 bases left between them. Germline loops: CDR1 MDHEN, CDR2 SYDVKM. The CDR3 coding sequence is TGTGCCAGCAGAGGGCCGGCTCAGGGCACAGATACGCAGTATTTT. This sequence encodes CASRGPAQGTDTQYF.

This clonotype was seen a few times. The genes are TRBV2 and TRBJ2-7; D assignment may be TRBD1 or TRBD2 (6 bases each). V was shortened by 1 base and J by 6 bases, with 19 bases between the two germline ends. Germline loops: CDR1 SNHLY, CDR2 FYNNEI. CDR3 size: 16 residues. CDR3 sequence (DNA): TGTGCCAGCAGTGAAGGTTTATTGGGGGGCCCGACCGAGCAGTACTTC. Amino acid sequence: CASSEGLLGGPTEQYF.

This chain uses TRBV5-1 with TRBJ1-5; D is undetermined. This CDR3 region has 15 residues. CDR1 SGHRS and CDR2 YFSETQ come from the germline V gene. Trimming stripped 3 bases from V and 0 bases from J, with 10 bases between. As DNA, the CDR3 is TGCGCCAGCAGCTGGGATGGGGTTAGCAATCAGCCCCAGCATTTT. Its protein product is CASSWDGVSNQPQHF.

The V gene is TRBV6-5, the J gene TRBJ2-7; 10 bases match TRBD2. Germline assignment: CDR1 MNHEY and CDR2 SVGAGI. The CDR3 length is 14 residues. Trimming at V came to 6 bases and at J to 6 bases, leaving 8 bases not matched to a gene. The CDR3: CASRSLAGGGEQYF. Here the CDR3 DNA reads TGTGCCAGCAGGTCGTTAGCGGGAGGTGGCGAGCAGTACTTC.

This clonotype turned up a few times. This sequence joins TRBV6-2 or TRBV6-3 and TRBJ2-4; TRBD2 matches at 7 bases. Per germline, CDR1 MNHEY and CDR2 SVGEGT. The trim removed 5 bases at V and 7 bases at J, leaving 5 bases unmatched. The CDR3 loop spans 13 amino acids. CDR3 bases: TGTGCCAGCAGTCAGGGAGGGGCGAACATTCAGTACTTC. Translation gives CASSQGGANIQYF.

Ten or more counts support this clonotype. The rearrangement joins TRBV12-3 or TRBV12-4 to TRBJ2-3, with 9 bases that match TRBD2. The CDR3 length is 16 residues. V was pared by 1 base and J by 0 bases, with 2 bases of the junction left unmatched. The CDR3 sequence is CASSLGLAASTDTQYF. The CDR3 DNA reads as TGTGCCAGCAGTTTAGGACTAGCGGCAAGCACAGATACGCAGTATTTT.

V is TRBV25-1 and J is TRBJ2-1; 7 bases fit TRBD1. There are 15 residues in the CDR3. With V trimmed by 6 bases and J by 2 bases, 7 bases remained unmatched. In germline, CDR1 is MGHDK, CDR2 SYGVNS. The CDR3: CASRTDGTAYNEQFF. DNA for the CDR3: TGTGCCAGCAGGACAGACGGGACAGCCTACAATGAGCAGTTCTTC.

This clonotype was detected a few times. The V and J genes are TRBV12-3 or TRBV12-4 and TRBJ2-7; D might be TRBD1 (5 bases). Trimming removed 7 bases at V and 5 bases at J, with 15 bases between. The CDR3 sequence is 13 residues long. The CDR3 sequence is CASTLGAGNEQYF. In nucleotides, the CDR3 is TGTGCCAGCACCCTAGGGGCAGGGAACGAGCAGTACTTC.